Listed below are T cell receptor beta chains from one sample, sequenced in a study of T cell responses to AZD1222 COVID-19 vaccine. Assay: immunoSEQ multiplex PCR; the TCRdb copy retains only in-frame clones and omits some. The sample includes some 280,000 clones, about 94% of them seen just once. The material sequenced was peripheral blood, taken 28 days after the second AZD1222 dose. The receptors originated from an adult who received the AZD1222 COVID-19 vaccine. The CDR3 runs from the conserved cysteine through the conserved F or W. D genes are given only for firm matches. The size field is filled for only some rows; it gives once, few, many or a size class.

size	V	J	D	CDR3	DNA
few	TRBV29-1	TRBJ1-2	.	CSVGTKDGYTF	TGCAGCGTTGGGACTAAGGATGGCTACACCTTC
once	TRBV3-1/TRBV3-2	TRBJ2-3	.	CASSQAGGSDTQYF	TGTGCCAGCAGCCAAGCGGGGGGCTCAGATACGCAGTATTTT
.	TRBV6-5	TRBJ1-5	TRBD1	CASRAGGNQPQHF	TGTGCCAGCAGAGCAGGGGGGAATCAGCCCCAGCATTTT
.	TRBV9	TRBJ2-1	.	CASSVGPERYNEQFF	TGTGCCAGCAGCGTAGGGCCTGAGAGGTACAATGAGCAGTTCTTC
.	TRBV5-4	TRBJ1-4	.	CASSLVGGEKLFF	TGTGCCAGCAGCTTGGTAGGGGGTGAAAAACTGTTTTTT
few	TRBV27	TRBJ2-7	TRBD2	CASSLGSGSYGQYF	TGTGCCAGCAGTTTGGGTAGCGGGAGTTACGGGCAGTACTTC
.	TRBV2	TRBJ2-7	.	CASLSDRKYEQYF	TGTGCCAGCCTGTCAGACAGGAAATACGAGCAGTACTTC
.	TRBV11-2	TRBJ2-3	TRBD1	CASRLPGTGAADTQYF	TGTGCCAGCAGACTTCCCGGGACAGGGGCCGCAGATACGCAGTATTTT
.	TRBV4-1	TRBJ2-1	.	CASSQEGRVSYNEQFF	TGCGCCAGCAGCCAAGAGGGGCGGGTGTCCTACAATGAGCAGTTCTTC
.	TRBV7-9	TRBJ1-2	.	CASSLTPTTVGYTF	TGTGCCAGCAGCTTGACCCCCACTACGGTGGGCTACACCTTC
.	TRBV19	TRBJ1-2	TRBD1	CASSAPGQAVYGYTF	TGTGCCAGTAGTGCCCCGGGACAGGCTGTCTATGGCTACACCTTC
.	TRBV6-5	TRBJ1-1	.	CASSYPGIMNTEAFF	TGTGCCAGCAGTTACCCGGGGATTATGAACACTGAAGCTTTCTTT
.	TRBV9	TRBJ2-5	TRBD2	CASSVGVAGAQETQYF	TGTGCCAGCAGCGTAGGGGTAGCGGGGGCCCAAGAGACCCAGTACTTC
.	TRBV7-8	TRBJ2-3	.	CASSVGPRSTDTQYF	TGTGCCAGCAGCGTAGGGCCCCGGAGCACAGATACGCAGTATTTT
few	TRBV19	TRBJ1-4	.	CASQGGSHEKLFF	TGTGCCAGCCAGGGAGGATCGCATGAAAAACTGTTTTTT
.	TRBV19	TRBJ1-5	.	CASSQGPGFKQPQHF	TGTGCCAGTAGCCAAGGGCCGGGTTTCAAACAGCCCCAGCATTTT
.	TRBV11-2	TRBJ1-1	.	CASSLAMQGYTEAFF	TGTGCCAGCAGCTTAGCGATGCAGGGTTACACTGAAGCTTTCTTT
.	TRBV24-1	TRBJ2-1	.	CATSDVLRDTYNEQFF	TGTGCCACCAGTGATGTCCTTCGGGACACATACAATGAGCAGTTCTTC
.	TRBV3-1/TRBV3-2	TRBJ2-5	TRBD2	CASSQEGTTFSETQYF	TGTGCCAGCAGCCAAGAAGGGACTACGTTTTCAGAGACCCAGTACTTC
.	TRBV2	TRBJ2-5	.	CASSVGRETQYF	TGTGCCAGCAGCGTTGGTAGAGAGACCCAGTACTTC
.	TRBV11-3	TRBJ1-1	.	CASSRDGLEAFF	TGTGCCAGCAGCCGGGACGGCCTTGAAGCTTTCTTT
.	TRBV7-2	TRBJ1-1	.	CASSLNRRETEAFF	TGTGCCAGCAGCCTAAACCGCAGGGAAACTGAAGCTTTCTTT
.	TRBV2	TRBJ2-7	TRBD1	CASSRDSLSYEQYF	TGTGCCAGCAGCCGGGACAGCCTTTCCTACGAGCAGTACTTC
once	TRBV5-4	TRBJ1-1	TRBD1	CASRPGTVNTEAFF	TGTGCCAGCAGGCCAGGGACAGTGAACACTGAAGCTTTCTTT
once	TRBV9	TRBJ2-1	.	CASSSQVGRKVYNEQFF	TGTGCCAGCAGCTCCCAGGTGGGCAGGAAGGTCTACAATGAGCAGTTCTTC
.	TRBV28	TRBJ2-7	.	CASSRPRDGSYEQYF	TGTGCCAGCAGTCGCCCCCGGGACGGATCCTACGAGCAGTACTTC
.	TRBV7-9	TRBJ1-3	.	CASSTGIGGNTIYF	TGTGCCAGCAGCACCGGGATCGGGGGGAACACCATATATTTT
.	TRBV27	TRBJ1-5	TRBD1	CASSGRQGNQPQHF	TGTGCCAGCAGTGGGAGACAGGGGAATCAGCCCCAGCATTTT
.	TRBV4-2	TRBJ1-4	.	CASSLTETNEKLFF	TGTGCCAGCAGCCTCACAGAAACTAATGAAAAACTGTTTTTT
.	TRBV5-1	TRBJ2-3	TRBD1	CASTIDRGTDTQYF	TGCGCCAGCACTATCGACAGGGGTACAGATACGCAGTATTTT
.	TRBV12-3/TRBV12-4	TRBJ1-1	.	CASRGTGTEAFF	TGTGCCAGCAGGGGGACGGGGACTGAAGCTTTCTTT
.	TRBV6-5	TRBJ1-6	.	CASSYSNSRRDSPLHF	TGTGCCAGCAGTTACTCGAATTCCCGGAGGGATTCACCCCTCCACTTT
.	TRBV5-1	TRBJ1-2	.	CASSFRGENYGYTF	TGCGCCAGCAGCTTTCGTGGGGAAAACTATGGCTACACCTTC
once	TRBV6-2/TRBV6-3	TRBJ2-3	.	CASSRRENTDTQYF	TGTGCCAGCAGTAGACGGGAGAACACAGATACGCAGTATTTT
.	TRBV7-2	TRBJ2-7	.	CASSLANLEFYEQYF	TGTGCCAGCAGCTTAGCCAATTTAGAATTCTACGAGCAGTACTTC
.	TRBV5-1	TRBJ2-7	TRBD2	CASSSGTSGRDLRYEQYF	TGCGCCAGCAGCTCTGGGACTAGCGGGAGGGACCTTCGCTACGAGCAGTACTTC
.	TRBV5-1	TRBJ2-1	TRBD2	CASSLGSGGYNEQFF	TGCGCCAGCAGCTTGGGTTCGGGAGGTTACAATGAGCAGTTCTTC
few	TRBV7-3	TRBJ2-1	.	CASSTRLGGNEQFF	TGTGCCAGCAGCACTAGACTAGGAGGCAATGAGCAGTTCTTC
.	TRBV6-5	TRBJ2-3	.	CASMVGGASTDTQYF	TGTGCCAGCATGGTGGGGGGGGCTAGCACAGATACGCAGTATTTT
.	TRBV7-8	TRBJ2-7	TRBD1	CASSLGQGFTHEQYF	TGTGCCAGCAGCTTGGGACAGGGATTTACCCACGAGCAGTACTTC
.	TRBV4-3	TRBJ1-2	TRBD1	CASSYRGDGNYGYTF	TGCGCCAGCAGCTACAGGGGGGATGGAAACTATGGCTACACCTTC
.	TRBV10-2	TRBJ2-1	TRBD2	CASSVLAGAYNEQFF	TGCGCCAGCAGCGTACTAGCGGGGGCCTACAATGAGCAGTTCTTC
.	TRBV28	TRBJ1-2	.	CASQQGYGYTF	TGTGCCAGCCAACAGGGTTATGGCTACACCTTC
.	TRBV5-8	TRBJ2-4	.	CASSLAEHEGAKNIQYF	TGTGCCAGCAGCTTGGCCGAACACGAAGGAGCCAAAAACATTCAGTACTTC
.	TRBV7-8	TRBJ2-5	TRBD2	CASSPRLRGGQETQYF	TGTGCCAGCAGCCCTCGGTTGCGGGGGGGCCAAGAGACCCAGTACTTC
once	TRBV28	TRBJ2-1	TRBD2	CASSLSGRAYNEQFF	TGTGCCAGCAGTTTAAGCGGGAGGGCCTACAATGAGCAGTTCTTC
once	TRBV28	TRBJ1-5	.	CASRTGQMPQHF	TGTGCCAGCAGAACAGGGCAAATGCCCCAGCATTTT
.	TRBV6-2/TRBV6-3	TRBJ1-3	.	CASSYSISGNTIYF	TGTGCCAGCAGTTACTCGATATCGGGAAACACCATATATTTT
.	TRBV2	TRBJ2-5	TRBD2	CASSVRGRVKTQYF	TGTGCCAGCAGTGTTCGGGGGAGGGTAAAGACCCAGTACTTC
few	TRBV5-1	TRBJ2-7	TRBD2	CASSLVRGEYEQYF	TGCGCCAGCAGCTTGGTGCGGGGGGAATACGAGCAGTACTTC
.	TRBV20-1	TRBJ1-5	.	CSASSPGQPQHF	TGCAGTGCTAGTTCACCCGGTCAGCCCCAGCATTTT
.	TRBV27	TRBJ2-2	.	CASSLSASTGELFF	TGTGCCAGCAGTTTATCGGCGAGCACCGGGGAGCTGTTTTTT
.	TRBV3-1/TRBV3-2	TRBJ1-2	.	CASSDDRLYGYTF	TGTGCCAGCAGCGACGACAGGTTATATGGCTACACCTTC
.	TRBV5-6	TRBJ1-1	TRBD1	CASSLDRDTEAFF	TGTGCCAGCAGCCTCGACAGGGACACTGAAGCTTTCTTT
.	TRBV28	TRBJ2-1	TRBD1	CASSPGQGSNEQFF	TGTGCCAGCAGCCCGGGACAGGGTAGTAATGAGCAGTTCTTC
.	TRBV6-4	TRBJ1-5	.	CASMGPARSNQPQHF	TGTGCCAGCATGGGTCCGGCGAGGAGCAATCAGCCCCAGCATTTT
once	TRBV5-1	TRBJ2-1	TRBD1	CASSNPTGHEQFF	TGCGCCAGCAGCAACCCGACAGGGCACGAGCAGTTCTTC
.	TRBV15	TRBJ1-2	TRBD1	CATSRPQGQGSDGYTF	TGTGCCACCAGCAGACCTCAGGGACAGGGCTCGGATGGCTACACCTTC
.	TRBV28	TRBJ1-1	.	CASTLHGRTEAFF	TGTGCCAGCACCCTACATGGGCGGACTGAAGCTTTCTTT